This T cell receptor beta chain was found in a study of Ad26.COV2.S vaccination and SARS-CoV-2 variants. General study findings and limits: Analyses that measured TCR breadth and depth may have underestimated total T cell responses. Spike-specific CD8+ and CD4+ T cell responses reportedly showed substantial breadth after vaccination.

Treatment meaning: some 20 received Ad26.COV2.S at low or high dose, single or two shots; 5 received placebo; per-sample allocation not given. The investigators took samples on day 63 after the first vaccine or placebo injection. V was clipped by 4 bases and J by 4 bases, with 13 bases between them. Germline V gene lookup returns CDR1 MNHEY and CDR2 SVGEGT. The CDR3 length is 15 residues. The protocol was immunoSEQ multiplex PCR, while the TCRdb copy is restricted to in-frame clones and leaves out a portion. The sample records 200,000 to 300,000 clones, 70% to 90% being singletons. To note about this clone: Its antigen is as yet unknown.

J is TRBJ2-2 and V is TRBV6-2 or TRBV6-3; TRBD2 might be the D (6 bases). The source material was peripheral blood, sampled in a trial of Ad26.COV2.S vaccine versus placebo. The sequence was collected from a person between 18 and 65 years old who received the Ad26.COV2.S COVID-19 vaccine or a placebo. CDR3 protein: CASSSRRDSTGELFF. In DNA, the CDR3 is TGTGCCAGCAGTTCGCGGCGGGATAGCACCGGGGAGCTGTTTTTT.